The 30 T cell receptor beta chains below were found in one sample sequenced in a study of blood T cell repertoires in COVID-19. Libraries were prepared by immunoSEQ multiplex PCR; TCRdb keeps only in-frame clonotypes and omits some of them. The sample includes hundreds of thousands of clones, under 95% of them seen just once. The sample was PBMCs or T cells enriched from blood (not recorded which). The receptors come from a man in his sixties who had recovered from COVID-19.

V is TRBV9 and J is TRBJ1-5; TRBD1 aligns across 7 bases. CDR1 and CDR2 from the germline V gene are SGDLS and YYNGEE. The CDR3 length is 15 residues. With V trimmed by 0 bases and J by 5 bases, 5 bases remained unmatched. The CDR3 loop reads CASSVEGQPHQPQHF. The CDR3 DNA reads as TGTGCCAGCAGCGTAGAGGGACAGCCACATCAGCCCCAGCATTTT. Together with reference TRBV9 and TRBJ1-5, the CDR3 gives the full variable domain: DSGVTQTPKHLITATGQRVTLRCSPRSGDLSVYWYQQSLDQGLQFLIQYYNGEERAKGNILERFSAQQFPDLHSELNLSSLELGDSALYFCASSVEGQPHQPQHFGDGTRLSIL.

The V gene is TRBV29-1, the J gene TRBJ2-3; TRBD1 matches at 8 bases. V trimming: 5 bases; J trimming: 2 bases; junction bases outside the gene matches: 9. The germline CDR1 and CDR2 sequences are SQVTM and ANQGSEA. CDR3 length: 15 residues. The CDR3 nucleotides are TGCAGCGTTTCCGGACAGGGCCCTTCCACAGATACGCAGTATTTT. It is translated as CSVSGQGPSTDTQYF.

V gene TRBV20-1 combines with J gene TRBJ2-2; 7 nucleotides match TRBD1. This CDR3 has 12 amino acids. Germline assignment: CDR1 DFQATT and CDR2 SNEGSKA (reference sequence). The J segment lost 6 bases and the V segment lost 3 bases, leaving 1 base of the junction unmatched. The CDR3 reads CSASQGAGELFF. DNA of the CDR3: TGCAGTGCTAGTCAGGGGGCCGGGGAGCTGTTTTTT.

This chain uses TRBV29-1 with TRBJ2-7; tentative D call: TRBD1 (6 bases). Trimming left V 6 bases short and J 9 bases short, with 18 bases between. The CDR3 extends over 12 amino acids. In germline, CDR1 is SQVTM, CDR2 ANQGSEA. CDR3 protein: CSVSSRGSGQYF. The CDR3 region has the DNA TGCAGCGTCTCTTCGAGGGGGTCGGGGCAGTACTTC.

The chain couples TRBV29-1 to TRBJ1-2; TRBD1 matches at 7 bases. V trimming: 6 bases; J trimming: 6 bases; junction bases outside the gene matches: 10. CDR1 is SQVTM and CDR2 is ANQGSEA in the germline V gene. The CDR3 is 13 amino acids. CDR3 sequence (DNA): TGCAGCGTCGGGGCGACAGGGAGGAATGGCTACACCTTC. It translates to CSVGATGRNGYTF.

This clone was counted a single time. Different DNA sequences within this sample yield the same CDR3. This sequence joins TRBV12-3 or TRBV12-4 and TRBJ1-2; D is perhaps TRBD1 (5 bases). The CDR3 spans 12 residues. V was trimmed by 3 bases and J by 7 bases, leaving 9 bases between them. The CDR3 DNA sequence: TGTGCCAGCAGTTTGGTTAGGGGTGGCTACACCTTC. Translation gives CASSLVRGGYTF.

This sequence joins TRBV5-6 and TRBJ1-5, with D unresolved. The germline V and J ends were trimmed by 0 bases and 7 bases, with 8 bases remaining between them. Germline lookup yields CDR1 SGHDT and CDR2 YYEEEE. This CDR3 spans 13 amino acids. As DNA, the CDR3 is TGTGCCAGCAGCTTGGGGGTCGGGCAGCCCCAGCATTTT. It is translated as CASSLGVGQPQHF.

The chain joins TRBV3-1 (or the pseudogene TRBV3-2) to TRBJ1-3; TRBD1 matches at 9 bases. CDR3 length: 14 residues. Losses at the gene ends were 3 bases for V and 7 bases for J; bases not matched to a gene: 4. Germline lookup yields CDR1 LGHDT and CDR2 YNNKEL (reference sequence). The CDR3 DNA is TGTGCCAGCAGCCAGGGGACAGGGAGTAACACCATATATTTT. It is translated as CASSQGTGSNTIYF.

The CDR3 DNA follows: TGTGCCAGCTCACCAGACAGACTCATGAACTATGGCTACACCTTC. It translates to CASSPDRLMNYGYTF. J is TRBJ1-2 and V is TRBV18; tentative D call: TRBD1 (5 bases). This CDR3 is built from 15 residues. The V gene lost 2 bases and the J gene lost 2 bases, with 12 bases spanning the gap. Germline CDR1 and CDR2: KGHSH and LQKENI.

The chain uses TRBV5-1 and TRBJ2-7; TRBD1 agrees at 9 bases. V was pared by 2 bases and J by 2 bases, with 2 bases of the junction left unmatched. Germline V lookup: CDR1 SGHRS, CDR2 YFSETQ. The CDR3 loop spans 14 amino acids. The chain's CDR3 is CASSFRDRAYEQYF. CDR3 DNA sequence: TGCGCCAGCAGCTTCAGGGACAGGGCCTACGAGCAGTACTTC.

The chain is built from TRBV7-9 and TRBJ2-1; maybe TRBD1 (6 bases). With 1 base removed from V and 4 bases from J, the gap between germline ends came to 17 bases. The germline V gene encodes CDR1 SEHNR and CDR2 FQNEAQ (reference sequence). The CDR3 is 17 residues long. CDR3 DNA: TGTGCCAGCAGCTTAGAATACGGGACACAATCGTACAATGAGCAGTTCTTC. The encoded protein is CASSLEYGTQSYNEQFF.

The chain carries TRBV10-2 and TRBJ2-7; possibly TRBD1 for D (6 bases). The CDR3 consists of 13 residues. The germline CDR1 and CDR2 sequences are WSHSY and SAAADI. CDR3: CASGTRISYEQYF. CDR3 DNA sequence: TGCGCTAGTGGGACAAGGATCTCCTACGAGCAGTACTTC.

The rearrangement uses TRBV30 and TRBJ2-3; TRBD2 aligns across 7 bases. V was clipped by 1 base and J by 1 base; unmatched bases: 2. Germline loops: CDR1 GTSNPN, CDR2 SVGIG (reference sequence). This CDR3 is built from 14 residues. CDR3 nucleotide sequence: TGTGCCTGGAGTGAGAGCGGGGGCACAGATACGCAGTATTTT. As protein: CAWSESGGTDTQYF. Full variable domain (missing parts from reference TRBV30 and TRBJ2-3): SQTIHQWPATLVQPVGSPLSLECTVEGTSNPNLYWYRQAAGRGLQLLFYSVGIGQISSEVPQNLSASRPQDRQFILSSKKLLLSDSGFYLCAWSESGGTDTQYFGPGTRLTVL.

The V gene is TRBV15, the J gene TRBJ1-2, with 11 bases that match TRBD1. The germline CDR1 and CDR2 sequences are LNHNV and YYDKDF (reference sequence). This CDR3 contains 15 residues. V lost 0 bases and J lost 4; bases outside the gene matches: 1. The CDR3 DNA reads TGTGCCACCAGCAGAGATGGGACAGGGGGCTATGGCTACACCTTC. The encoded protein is CATSRDGTGGYGYTF.

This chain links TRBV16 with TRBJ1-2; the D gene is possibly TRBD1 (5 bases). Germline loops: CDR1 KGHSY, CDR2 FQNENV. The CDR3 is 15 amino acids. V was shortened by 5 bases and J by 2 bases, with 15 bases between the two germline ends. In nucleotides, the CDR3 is TGTGCCAGCAGCTCAAACGCTGGGGGGAACTATGGCTACACCTTC. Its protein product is CASSSNAGGNYGYTF.

The CDR3 here is CASRPYTGTEAFF. The CDR3 DNA is TGTGCCAGCAGACCCTATACCGGGACTGAAGCTTTCTTT. The V gene is TRBV12-3 or TRBV12-4, the J gene TRBJ1-1; no clear D. Between the trimmed V and J ends, which lost 6 bases and 5 bases, there was a span of 13 bases. There are 13 residues in the CDR3.

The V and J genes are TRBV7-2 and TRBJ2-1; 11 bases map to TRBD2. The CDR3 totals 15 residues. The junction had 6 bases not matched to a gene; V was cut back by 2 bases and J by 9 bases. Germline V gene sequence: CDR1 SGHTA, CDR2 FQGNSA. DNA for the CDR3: TGTGCCAGCAGCTTAACTAGCGGGAGCGGTAGTGAGCAGTTCTTC. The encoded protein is CASSLTSGSGSEQFF.

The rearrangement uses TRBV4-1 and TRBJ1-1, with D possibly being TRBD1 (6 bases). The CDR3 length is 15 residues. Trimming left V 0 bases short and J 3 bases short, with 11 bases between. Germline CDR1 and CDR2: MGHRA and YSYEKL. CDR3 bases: TGCGCCAGCAGCCAAGAGGGCAGGGGTGACACTGAAGCTTTCTTT. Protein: CASSQEGRGDTEAFF.

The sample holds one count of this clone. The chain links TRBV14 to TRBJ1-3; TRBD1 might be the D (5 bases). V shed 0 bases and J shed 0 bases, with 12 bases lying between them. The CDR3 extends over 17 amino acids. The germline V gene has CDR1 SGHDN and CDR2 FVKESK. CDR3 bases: TGTGCCAGCAGCCAAGATTATCGGGGGAGCTCTGGAAACACCATATATTTT. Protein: CASSQDYRGSSGNTIYF.

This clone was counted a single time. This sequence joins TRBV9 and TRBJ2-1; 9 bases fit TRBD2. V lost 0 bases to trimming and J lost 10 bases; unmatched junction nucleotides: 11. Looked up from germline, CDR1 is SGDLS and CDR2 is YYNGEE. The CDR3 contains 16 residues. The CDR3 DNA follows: TGTGCCAGCAGCGTAGCTCCGTCTAGCGGGAACAGGGAGCAGTTCTTC. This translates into CASSVAPSSGNREQFF.

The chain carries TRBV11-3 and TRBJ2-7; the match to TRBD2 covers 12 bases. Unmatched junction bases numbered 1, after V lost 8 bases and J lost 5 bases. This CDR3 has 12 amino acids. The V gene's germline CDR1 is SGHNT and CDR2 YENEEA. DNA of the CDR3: TGTGCCAGCCGGACTAGCGGGAACGAGCAGTACTTC. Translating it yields CASRTSGNEQYF.

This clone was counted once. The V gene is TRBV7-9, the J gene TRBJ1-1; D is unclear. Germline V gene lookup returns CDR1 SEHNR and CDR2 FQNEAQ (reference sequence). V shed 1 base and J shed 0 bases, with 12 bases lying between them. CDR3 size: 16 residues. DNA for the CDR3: TGTGCCAGCAGCTTAGATGGTCGCAGGTTGAACACTGAAGCTTTCTTT. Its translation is CASSLDGRRLNTEAFF.

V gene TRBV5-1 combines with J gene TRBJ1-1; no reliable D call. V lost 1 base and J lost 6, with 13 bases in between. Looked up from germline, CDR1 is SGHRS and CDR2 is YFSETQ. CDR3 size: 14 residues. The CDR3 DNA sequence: TGCGCCAGCAGCTTGACTCCGACAACGGCTGAAGCTTTCTTT. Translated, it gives CASSLTPTTAEAFF.

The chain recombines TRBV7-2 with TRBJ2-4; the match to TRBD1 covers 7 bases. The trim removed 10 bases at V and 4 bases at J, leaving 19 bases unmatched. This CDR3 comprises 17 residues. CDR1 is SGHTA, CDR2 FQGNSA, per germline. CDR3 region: CANPGQRYLGFKNIQYF. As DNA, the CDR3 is TGTGCCAACCCGGGACAGCGATACCTCGGGTTTAAAAACATTCAGTACTTC. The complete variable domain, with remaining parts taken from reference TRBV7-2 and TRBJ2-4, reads GAGVSQSPSNKVTEKGKDVELRCDPISGHTALYWYRQSLGQGLEFLIYFQGNSAPDKSGLPSDRFSAERTGGSVSTLTIQRTQQEDSAVYLCANPGQRYLGFKNIQYFGAGTRLSVL.

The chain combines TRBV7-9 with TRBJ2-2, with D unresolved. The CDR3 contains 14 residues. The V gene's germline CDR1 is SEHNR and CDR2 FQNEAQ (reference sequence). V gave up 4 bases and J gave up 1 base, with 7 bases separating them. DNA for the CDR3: TGTGCCAGCAGCTCGCTAGTGAACACCGGGGAGCTGTTTTTT. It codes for CASSSLVNTGELFF.

CDR3 in DNA: TGTGCCAGCAGCTTCGGGACAGGGGGCACGTATGGCTACACCTTC. Its translation: CASSFGTGGTYGYTF. The chain uses TRBV11-2 and TRBJ1-2; 12 bases line up with TRBD1. Germline trimming cut 3 bases from V and 5 bases from J; bases unmatched to any gene: 4. This CDR3 spans 15 amino acids. Germline CDR1 and CDR2: SGHAT and FQNNGV.

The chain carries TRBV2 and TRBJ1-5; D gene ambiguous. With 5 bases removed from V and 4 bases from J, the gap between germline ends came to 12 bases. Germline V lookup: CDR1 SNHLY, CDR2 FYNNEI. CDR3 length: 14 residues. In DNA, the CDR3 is TGTGCCAGCAGTCCGACTCCTTCTAATCAGCCCCAGCATTTT. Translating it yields CASSPTPSNQPQHF.

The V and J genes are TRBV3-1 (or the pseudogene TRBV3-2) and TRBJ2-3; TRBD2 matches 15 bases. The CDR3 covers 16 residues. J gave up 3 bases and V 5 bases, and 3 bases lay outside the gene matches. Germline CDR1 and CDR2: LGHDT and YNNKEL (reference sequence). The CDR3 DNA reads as TGTGCCAGCAGCTGGGGACTAGCGGGAGGTACAGATACGCAGTATTTT. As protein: CASSWGLAGGTDTQYF.

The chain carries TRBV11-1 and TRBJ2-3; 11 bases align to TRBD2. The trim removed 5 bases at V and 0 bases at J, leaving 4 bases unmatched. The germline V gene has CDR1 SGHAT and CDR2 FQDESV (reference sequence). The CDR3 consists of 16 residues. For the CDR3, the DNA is TGTGCCAGCAGCATCGGGACTAGCGGTAGCACAGATACGCAGTATTTT. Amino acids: CASSIGTSGSTDTQYF.

The CDR3 DNA reads as TGTGCCAGCAGCGTAGCCGACAGCTACACCGGGGAGCTGTTTTTT. As protein: CASSVADSYTGELFF. The V gene is TRBV9, the J gene TRBJ2-2; tentatively, D is TRBD1 (5 bases). V lost 0 bases to trimming and J lost 3 bases, with 9 bases between them. Per germline, CDR1 SGDLS and CDR2 YYNGEE. The CDR3 consists of 15 residues.